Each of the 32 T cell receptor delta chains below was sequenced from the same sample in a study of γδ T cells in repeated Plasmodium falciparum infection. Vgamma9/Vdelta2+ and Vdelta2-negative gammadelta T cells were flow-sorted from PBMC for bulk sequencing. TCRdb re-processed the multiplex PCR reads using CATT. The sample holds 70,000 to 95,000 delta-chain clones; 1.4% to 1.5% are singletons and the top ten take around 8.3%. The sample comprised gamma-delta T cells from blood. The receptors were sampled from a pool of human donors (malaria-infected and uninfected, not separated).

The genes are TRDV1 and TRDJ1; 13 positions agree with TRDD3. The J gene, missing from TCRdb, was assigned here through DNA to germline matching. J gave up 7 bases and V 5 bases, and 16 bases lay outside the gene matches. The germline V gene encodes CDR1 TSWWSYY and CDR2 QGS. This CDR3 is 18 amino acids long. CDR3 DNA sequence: TGTGCTCTTGGGCTGCCTTCCTACACTGGGGGATACGGGCCTAAACTCATCTTT. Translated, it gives CALGLPSYTGGYGPKLIF.

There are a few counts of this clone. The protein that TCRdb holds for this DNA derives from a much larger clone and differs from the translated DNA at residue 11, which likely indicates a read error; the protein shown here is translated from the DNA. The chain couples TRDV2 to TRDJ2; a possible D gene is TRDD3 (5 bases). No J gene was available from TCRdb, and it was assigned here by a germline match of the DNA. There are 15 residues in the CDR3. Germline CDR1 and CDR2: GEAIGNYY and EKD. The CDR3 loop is CACDTVGSMTVQLFF. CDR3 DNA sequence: TGTGCCTGTGACACCGTGGGATCTATGACAGTACAACTCTTCTTT.

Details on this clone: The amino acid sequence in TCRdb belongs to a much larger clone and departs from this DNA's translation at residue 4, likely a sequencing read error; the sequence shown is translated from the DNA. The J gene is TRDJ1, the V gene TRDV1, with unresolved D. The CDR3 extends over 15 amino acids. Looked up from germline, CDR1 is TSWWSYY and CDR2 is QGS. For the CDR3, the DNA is TGTGCTCTTGAGGAATCGCGGGTTTACACCGATAAACTCATCTTT. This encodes CALEESRVYTDKLIF.

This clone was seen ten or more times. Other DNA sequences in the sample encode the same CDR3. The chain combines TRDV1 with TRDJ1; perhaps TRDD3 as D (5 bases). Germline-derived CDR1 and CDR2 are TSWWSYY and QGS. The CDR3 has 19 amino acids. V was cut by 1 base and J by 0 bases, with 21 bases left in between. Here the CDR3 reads CALGERSPRSGGYTDKLIF. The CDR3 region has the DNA TGTGCTCTTGGGGAACGCTCTCCCAGGAGCGGGGGGTACACCGATAAACTCATCTTT.

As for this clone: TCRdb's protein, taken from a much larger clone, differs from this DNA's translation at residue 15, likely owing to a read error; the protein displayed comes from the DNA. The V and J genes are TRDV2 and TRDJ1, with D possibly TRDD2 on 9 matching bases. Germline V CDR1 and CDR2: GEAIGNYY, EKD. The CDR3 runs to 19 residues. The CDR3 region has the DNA TGTGCCTGTGACATTGTCCTTCCTACCGGGGATACCCACACCTATAAACTCATCTTT. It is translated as CACDIVLPTGDTHTYKLIF.

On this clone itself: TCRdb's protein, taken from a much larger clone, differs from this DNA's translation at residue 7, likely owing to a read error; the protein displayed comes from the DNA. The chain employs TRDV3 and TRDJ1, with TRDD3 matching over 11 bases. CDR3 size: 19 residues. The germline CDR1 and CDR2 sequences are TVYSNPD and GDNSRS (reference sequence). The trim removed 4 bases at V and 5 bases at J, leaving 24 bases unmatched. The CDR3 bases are TGTGCCTCCAGACTCCTTCCTCTGGGGGATACCCCGAACGATGATAAACTCATCTTT. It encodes CASRLLPLGDTPNDDKLIF.

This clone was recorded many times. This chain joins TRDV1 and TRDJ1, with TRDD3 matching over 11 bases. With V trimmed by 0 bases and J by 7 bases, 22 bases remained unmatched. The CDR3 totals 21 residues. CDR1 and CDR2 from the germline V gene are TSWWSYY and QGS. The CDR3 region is CALGELGPPTLYWGIKGKLIF. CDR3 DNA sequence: TGTGCTCTTGGGGAACTAGGCCCTCCTACGTTGTACTGGGGGATAAAGGGTAAACTCATCTTT.

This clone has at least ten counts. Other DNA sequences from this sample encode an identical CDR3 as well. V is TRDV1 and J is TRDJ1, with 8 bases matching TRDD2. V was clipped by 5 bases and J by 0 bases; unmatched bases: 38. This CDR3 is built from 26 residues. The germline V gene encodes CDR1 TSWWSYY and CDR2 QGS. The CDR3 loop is CALGSFLRGKPWAMRPLALYTDKLIF. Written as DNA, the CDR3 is TGTGCTCTTGGGAGCTTCCTACGTGGGAAACCTTGGGCGATGCGGCCACTCGCCCTGTACACCGATAAACTCATCTTT.

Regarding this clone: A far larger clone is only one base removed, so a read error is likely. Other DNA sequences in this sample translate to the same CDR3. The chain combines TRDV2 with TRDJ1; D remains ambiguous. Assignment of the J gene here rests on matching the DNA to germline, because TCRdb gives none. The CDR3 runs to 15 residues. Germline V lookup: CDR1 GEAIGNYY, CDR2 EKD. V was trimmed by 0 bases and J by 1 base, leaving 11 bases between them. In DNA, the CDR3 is TGTGCCTGTGACACCGTCGGGACGAGCACCGATAAACTCATCTTT. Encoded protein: CACDTVGTSTDKLIF.

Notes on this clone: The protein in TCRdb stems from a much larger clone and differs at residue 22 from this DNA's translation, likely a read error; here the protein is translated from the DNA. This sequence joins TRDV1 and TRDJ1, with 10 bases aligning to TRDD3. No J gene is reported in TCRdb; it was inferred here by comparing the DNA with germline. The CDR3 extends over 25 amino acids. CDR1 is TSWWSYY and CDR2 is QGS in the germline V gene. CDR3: CALGEPSWRAPADRVLGDTSDRLIF. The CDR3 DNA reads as TGTGCTCTTGGGGAACCCTCTTGGCGAGCCCCTGCGGACAGAGTTTTGGGGGATACATCCGATAGACTCATCTTT.

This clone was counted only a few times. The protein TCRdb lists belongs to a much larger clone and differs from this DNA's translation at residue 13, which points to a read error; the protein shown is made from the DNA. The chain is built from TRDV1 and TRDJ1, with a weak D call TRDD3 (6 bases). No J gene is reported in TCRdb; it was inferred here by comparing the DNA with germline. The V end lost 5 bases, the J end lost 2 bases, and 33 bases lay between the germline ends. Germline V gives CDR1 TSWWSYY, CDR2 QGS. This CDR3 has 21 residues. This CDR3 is CALGPPWGRWGGTGETDKLIF. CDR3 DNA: TGTGCTCTTGGGCCACCCTGGGGACGATGGGGGGGCACGGGGGAAACCGATAAACTCATCTTT.

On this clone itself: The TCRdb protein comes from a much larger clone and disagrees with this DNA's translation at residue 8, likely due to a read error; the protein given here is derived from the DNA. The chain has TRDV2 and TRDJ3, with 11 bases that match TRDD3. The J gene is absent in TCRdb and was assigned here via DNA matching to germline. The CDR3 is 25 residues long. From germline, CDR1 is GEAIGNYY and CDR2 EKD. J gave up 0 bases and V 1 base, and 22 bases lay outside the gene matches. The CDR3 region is CACDTSPNGLGDKATYSWDTRQMFF. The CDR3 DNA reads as TGTGCCTGTGACACATCGCCTAATGGACTGGGGGATAAGGCCACCTACTCCTGGGACACCCGACAGATGTTTTTC.

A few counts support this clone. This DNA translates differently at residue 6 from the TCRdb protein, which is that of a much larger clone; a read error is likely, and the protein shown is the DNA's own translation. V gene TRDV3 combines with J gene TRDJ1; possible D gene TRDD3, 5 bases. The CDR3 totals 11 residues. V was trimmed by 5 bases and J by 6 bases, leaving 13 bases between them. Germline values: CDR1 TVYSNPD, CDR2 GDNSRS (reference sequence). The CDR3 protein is CALTRDHKLIF. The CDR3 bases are TGTGCCCTGACCCGGGATCATAAACTCATCTTT.

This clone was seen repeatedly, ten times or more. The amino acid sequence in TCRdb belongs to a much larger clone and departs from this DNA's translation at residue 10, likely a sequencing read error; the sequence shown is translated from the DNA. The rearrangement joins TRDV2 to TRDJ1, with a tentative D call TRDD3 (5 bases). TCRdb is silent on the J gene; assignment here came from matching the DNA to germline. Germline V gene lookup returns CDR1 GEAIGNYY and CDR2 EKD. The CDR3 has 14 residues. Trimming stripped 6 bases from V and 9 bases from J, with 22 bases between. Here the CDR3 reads CACSSDTRLAELIF. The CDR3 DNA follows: TGTGCCTGTAGCTCAGATACCCGGCTTGCAGAACTCATCTTT.

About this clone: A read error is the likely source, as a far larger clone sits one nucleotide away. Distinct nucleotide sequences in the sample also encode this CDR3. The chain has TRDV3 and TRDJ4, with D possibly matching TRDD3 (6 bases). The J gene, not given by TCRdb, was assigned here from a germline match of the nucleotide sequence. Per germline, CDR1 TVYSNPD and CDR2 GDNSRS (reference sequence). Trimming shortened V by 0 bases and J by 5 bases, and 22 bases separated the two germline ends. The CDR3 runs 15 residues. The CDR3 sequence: CAFSPGWGILRPLIF. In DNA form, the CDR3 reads TGTGCCTTTAGTCCAGGCTGGGGAATACTGAGGCCCCTGATCTTT.

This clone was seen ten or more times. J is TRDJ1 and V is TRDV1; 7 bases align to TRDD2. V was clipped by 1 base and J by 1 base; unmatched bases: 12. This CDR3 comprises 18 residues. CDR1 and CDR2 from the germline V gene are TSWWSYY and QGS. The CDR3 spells CALGEPQAFLRPTDKLIF. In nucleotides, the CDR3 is TGTGCTCTTGGGGAACCCCAGGCCTTCCTGAGGCCCACCGATAAACTCATCTTT.

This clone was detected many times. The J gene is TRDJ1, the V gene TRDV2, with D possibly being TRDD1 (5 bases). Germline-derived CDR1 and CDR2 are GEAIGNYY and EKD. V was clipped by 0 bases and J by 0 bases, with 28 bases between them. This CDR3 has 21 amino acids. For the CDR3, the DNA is TGTGCCTGTGACACCGCGTGTCAACATAGTCAAGTTCGATTGTACACCGATAAACTCATCTTT. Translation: CACDTACQHSQVRLYTDKLIF.

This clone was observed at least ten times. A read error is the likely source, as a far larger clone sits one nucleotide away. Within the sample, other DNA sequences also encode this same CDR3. The DNA for the CDR3 is TGTGCCTGTGAGGCACTGGGGGATACGGGGACCGATAAACTCATCTTT. Amino acid sequence: CACEALGDTGTDKLIF. V gene TRDV2 combines with J gene TRDJ1; 13 nucleotides line up with TRDD3. Assignment of the J gene here rests on matching the DNA to germline, because TCRdb gives none. CDR3 length: 16 amino acids. The germline gives CDR1 GEAIGNYY, CDR2 EKD. V shed 4 bases and J 2 bases; nucleotides not matched to a gene: 6.

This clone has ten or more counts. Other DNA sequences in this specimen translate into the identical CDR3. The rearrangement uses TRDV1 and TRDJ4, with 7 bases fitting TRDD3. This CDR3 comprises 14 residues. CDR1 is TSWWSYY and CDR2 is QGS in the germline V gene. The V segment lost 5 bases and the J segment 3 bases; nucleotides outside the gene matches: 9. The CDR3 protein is CALGPSWGPRPLIF. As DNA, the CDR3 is TGTGCTCTTGGGCCGTCCTGGGGGCCTCGACCCCTGATCTTT.

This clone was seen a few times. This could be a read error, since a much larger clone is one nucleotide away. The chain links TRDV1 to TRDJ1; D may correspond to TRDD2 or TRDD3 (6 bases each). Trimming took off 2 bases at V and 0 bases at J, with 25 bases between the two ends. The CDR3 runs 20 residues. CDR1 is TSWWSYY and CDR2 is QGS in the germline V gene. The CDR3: CALGERPSSFPWGHTDKLIF. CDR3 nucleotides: TGTGCTCTTGGGGAAAGGCCTTCCAGCTTTCCCTGGGGTCACACCGATAAACTCATCTTT.

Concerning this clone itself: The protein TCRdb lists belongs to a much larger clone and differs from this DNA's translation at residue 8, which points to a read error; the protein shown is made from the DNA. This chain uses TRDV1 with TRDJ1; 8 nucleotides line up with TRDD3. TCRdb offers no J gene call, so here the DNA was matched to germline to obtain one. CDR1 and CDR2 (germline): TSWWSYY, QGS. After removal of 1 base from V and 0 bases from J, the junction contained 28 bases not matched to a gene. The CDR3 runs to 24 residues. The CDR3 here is CALGEPRAGGHLRLGVPNTDKLIF. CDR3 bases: TGTGCTCTTGGGGAACCCCGAGCCGGAGGGCATCTCAGACTGGGGGTCCCTAACACCGATAAACTCATCTTT.

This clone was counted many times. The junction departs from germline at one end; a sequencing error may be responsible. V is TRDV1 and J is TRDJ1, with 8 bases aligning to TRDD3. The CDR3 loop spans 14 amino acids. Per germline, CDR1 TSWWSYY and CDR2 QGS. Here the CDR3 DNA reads TGTGCTCTTGGGGGACTCTGGGGGACTGATAGACTCATCTTT. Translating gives CALGGLWGTDRLIF.

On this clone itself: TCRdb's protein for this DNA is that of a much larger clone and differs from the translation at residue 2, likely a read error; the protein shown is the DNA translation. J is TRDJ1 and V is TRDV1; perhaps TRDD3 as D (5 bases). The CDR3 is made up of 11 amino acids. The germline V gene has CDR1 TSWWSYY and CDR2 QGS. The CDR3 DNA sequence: TGTTCTCTCCTTATACGGGGTAAACTCATCTTT. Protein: CSLLIRGKLIF.

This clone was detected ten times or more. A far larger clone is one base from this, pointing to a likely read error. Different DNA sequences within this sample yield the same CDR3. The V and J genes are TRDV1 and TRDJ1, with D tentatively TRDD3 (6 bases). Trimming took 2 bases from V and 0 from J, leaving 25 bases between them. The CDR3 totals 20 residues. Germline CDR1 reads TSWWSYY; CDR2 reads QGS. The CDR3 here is CALGEIRPWKRGDHTDKLIF. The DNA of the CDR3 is TGTGCTCTTGGGGAAATCCGGCCTTGGAAGCGGGGGGACCACACCGATAAACTCATCTTT.

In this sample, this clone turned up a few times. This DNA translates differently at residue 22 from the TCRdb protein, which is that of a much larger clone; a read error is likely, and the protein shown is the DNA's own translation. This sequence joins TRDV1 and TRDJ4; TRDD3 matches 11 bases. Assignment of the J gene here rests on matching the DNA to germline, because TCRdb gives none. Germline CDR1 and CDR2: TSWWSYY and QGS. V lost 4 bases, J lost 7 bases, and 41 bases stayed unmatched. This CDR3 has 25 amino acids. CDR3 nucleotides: TGTGCTCTTGGGGGTCCCCATGGACGGCTTGTCCCAATCGACCATGTACTGGGGGATAAAGGACACCTGATCTTT. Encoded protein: CALGGPHGRLVPIDHVLGDKGHLIF.

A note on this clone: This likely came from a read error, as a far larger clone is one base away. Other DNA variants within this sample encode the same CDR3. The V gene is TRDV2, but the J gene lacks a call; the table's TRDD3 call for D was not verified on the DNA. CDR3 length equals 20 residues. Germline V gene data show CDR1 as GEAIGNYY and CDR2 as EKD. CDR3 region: CACDTFNWGIRDWDTRQMFF. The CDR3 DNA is TGTGCCTGTGACACTTTCAACTGGGGGATACGCGACTGGGACACCCGACAGATGTTCTTC.

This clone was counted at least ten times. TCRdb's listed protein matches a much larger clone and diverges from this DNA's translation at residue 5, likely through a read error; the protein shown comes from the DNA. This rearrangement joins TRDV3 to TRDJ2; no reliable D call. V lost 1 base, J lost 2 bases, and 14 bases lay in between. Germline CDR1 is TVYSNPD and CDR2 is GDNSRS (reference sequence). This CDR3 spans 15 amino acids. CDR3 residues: CAFTSPTSLTAQLFF. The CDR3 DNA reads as TGTGCCTTTACATCTCCCACCTCGTTGACAGCACAACTCTTCTTT.

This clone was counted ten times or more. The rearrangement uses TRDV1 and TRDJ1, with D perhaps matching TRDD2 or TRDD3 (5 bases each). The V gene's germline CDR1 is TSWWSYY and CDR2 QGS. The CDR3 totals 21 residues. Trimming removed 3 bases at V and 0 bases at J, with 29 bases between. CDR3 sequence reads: CALGEPAFLGVIREHTDKLIF. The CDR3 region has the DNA TGTGCTCTTGGGGAGCCGGCCTTCTTAGGGGTTATACGTGAACACACCGATAAACTCATCTTT.

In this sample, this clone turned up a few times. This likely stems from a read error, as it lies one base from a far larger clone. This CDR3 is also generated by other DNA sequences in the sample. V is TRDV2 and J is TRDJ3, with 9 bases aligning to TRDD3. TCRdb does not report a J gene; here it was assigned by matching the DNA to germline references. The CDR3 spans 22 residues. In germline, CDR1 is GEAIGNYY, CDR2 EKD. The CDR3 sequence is CACDTVFVLGEPHSWDTRQMFF. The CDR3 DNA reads TGCGCCTGTGACACCGTCTTCGTACTGGGGGAACCCCACTCCTGGGACACCCGACAGATGTTTTTC.

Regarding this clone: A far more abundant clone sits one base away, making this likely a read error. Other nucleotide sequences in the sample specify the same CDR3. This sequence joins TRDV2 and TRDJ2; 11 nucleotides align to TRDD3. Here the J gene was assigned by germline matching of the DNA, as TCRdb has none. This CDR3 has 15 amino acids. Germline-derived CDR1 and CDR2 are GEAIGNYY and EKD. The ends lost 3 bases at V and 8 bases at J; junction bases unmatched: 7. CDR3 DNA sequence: TGTGCCTGTGACTGGGGGATACGCGGGACGGCACAACTCTTCTTT. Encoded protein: CACDWGIRGTAQLFF.

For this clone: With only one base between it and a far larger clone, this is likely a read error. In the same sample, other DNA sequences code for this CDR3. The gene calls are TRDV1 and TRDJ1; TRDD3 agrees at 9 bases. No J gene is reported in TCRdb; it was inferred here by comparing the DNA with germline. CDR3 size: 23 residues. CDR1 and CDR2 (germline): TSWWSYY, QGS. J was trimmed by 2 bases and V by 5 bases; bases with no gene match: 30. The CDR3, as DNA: TGTGCTCTTGGGAGAAGGGTAGTTACCCGAAAACTGGGGGACACTCCCAGTACCGATAAACTCATCTTT. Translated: CALGRRVVTRKLGDTPSTDKLIF.

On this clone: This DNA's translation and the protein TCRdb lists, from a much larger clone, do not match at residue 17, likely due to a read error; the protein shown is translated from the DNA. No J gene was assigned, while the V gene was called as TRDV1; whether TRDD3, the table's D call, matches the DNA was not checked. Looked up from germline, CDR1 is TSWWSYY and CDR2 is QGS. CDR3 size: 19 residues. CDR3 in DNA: TGTGCTCTTGGGGAATTAACGGGTACTGGGGGGATGTACACCGATAAACCCATCTTT. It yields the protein CALGELTGTGGMYTDKPIF.